This T cell receptor beta chain was recovered during a study of T cell responses to AZD1222 COVID-19 vaccine. Points from the study as a whole: Two AZD1222 administrations were followed by greater Spike-specific TCR breadth and depth. Nearly half of spike-specific TCRs reportedly target variant regions that are unmutated in the B.1.351 and B.1.1.7 variants.

The germline V gene encodes CDR1 MNHEY and CDR2 SVGEGT. This CDR3 has 12 residues. Trimming stripped 2 bases from V and 11 bases from J, with 12 bases between. The assay was immunoSEQ multiplex PCR, and TCRdb's table has in-frame clones only and misses some. The sample carries 90,000 to 110,000 clones, roughly nine tenths recorded once. To note about this clone: Its antigen is unknown.

The receptor was derived from an adult in good health. The material sequenced was peripheral blood, taken on day 0 of AZD1222 vaccination. The chain combines TRBV6-2 or TRBV6-3 with TRBJ1-1; D not certain. In DNA, the CDR3 is TGTGCCAGCAGTTACCTAGAAGGAGGGGCTTTCTTT. This sequence encodes CASSYLEGGAFF.